This TCR beta chain stems from a study of cytomegalovirus exposure and HLA in healthy donors. V lost 6 bases, J lost 7 bases, and 9 bases stayed unmatched. Per the germline V gene, CDR1 is MDHEN and CDR2 is SYDVKM. This CDR3 has 16 residues. PCR was performed using 60 Vbeta and 13 Jbeta primers. The table came from immunoSEQ multiplex PCR; TCRdb's copy has only in-frame clones and leaves some out. Of 100,000 to 130,000 clones in the sample, 77% were seen once. The source of this sequence is a male donor in good health and CMV-seronegative. Specimen: PBMCs. V is TRBV28 and J is TRBJ2-3, with 14 bases lining up with TRBD2. CDR3 coding DNA: TGTGCCAGCAGCCCCCCGACTAGCGGGGGGGGGAATACGCAGTATTTT. Encoded protein: CASSPPTSGGGNTQYF.